Described below is a single TCR beta chain sequence and its context. This sample stems from a study of spatial heterogeneity in lung cancer. Each CDR3 protein gets one entry after TCRdb re-called the 5' RACE reads with MiXCR. The sample lists about 38,000 distinct CDR3 sequences; 7.5% were seen once. V was pared by 0 bases and J by 5 bases, with 19 bases between. There are 16 residues in the CDR3. Germline assignment: CDR1 DFQATT and CDR2 SNEGSKA (reference sequence). Time point meaning: sample taken at primary tumor resection. Whole RNA, isolated from tumor, nontumor lung or frozen PBMC, was sequenced without prior sorting.

The sample was PBMCs, taken at surgery. The chain joins TRBV20-1 to TRBJ1-1; a weak D match, TRBD1 (5 bases). The origin of this receptor is a male donor with early-stage non-small cell lung cancer. CDR3 region: CSARDRSSGSRTEAFF. Here the CDR3 DNA reads TGCAGTGCTAGAGATCGGAGCTCAGGGAGTAGGACTGAAGCTTTCTTT.